Sequencing of this T cell receptor (beta chain) was carried out in a study of cytomegalovirus exposure and HLA in healthy donors. Trimming removed 4 bases from V and 5 bases from J, with 17 bases in between. This CDR3 spans 15 amino acids. The germline V gene has CDR1 SGHTS and CDR2 YDEGEE. Both 60 Vbeta primers and 13 Jbeta primers went into the PCR. Measured with immunoSEQ multiplex PCR; TCRdb has only the in-frame clones, and not every one. The sample records over 150,000 clones, over 75% being singletons. V and J are TRBV5-8 and TRBJ2-3, with a possible D match to TRBD2 (5 bases). The TCR was taken from a boy younger than 10 in good health and CMV-seronegative. Sequencing was performed on PBMCs. CDR3 coding DNA: TGTGCCAGCAGCCGCGAGGGTGCAAGTAGAGATACGCAGTATTTT. Translated: CASSREGASRDTQYF.